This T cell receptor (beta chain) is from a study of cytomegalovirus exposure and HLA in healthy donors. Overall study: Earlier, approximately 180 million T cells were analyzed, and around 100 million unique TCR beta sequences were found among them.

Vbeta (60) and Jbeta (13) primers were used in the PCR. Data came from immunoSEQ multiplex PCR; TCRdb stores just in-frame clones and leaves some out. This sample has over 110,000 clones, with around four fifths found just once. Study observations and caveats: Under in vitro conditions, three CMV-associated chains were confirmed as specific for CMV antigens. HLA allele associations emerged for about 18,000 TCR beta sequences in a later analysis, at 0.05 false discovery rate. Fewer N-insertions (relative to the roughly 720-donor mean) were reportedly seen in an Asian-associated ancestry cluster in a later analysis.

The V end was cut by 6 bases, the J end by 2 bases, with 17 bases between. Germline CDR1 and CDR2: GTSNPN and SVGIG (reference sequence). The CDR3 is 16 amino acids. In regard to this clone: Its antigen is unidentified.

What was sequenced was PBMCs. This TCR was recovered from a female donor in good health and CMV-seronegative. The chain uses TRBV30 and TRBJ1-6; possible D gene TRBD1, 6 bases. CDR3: CACRGGGKAYNSPLHF. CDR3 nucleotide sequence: TGTGCCTGCCGGGGTGGGGGCAAGGCCTATAATTCACCCCTCCACTTT. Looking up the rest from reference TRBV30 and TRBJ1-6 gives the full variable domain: SQTIHQWPATLVQPVGSPLSLECTVEGTSNPNLYWYRQAAGRGLQLLFYSVGIGQISSEVPQNLSASRPQDRQFILSSKKLLLSDSGFYLCACRGGGKAYNSPLHFGNGTRLTVT.